This T cell receptor beta chain emerged from a study of T-cell reconstitution after alpha-beta-depleted transplantation in children (dated by TCRdb to 2016 to 2017). For context, the study as a whole: T-cell immune reconstitution after TCRalphabeta/CD19-depleted allogeneic hematopoietic cell transplantation in children was quantitatively tracked in the study by means of TCR repertoire profiling.

There are many counts of this clonotype. Its antigen is currently not known. Base qualities are not at hand, and no much larger clone is one base apart. The CDR3 measures 19 amino acids from cysteine to phenylalanine. Here the CDR3 DNA is all that survives: 57 bases in frame from base 1. Trimming accounts for 6 bases at V and 0 bases at J, while the number of junction bases matched to no gene is 8. Library construction relied on PCR. Sequencing relied on an Illumina HiSeq 2500. TCR library preparation used molecular barcoding, with unique molecular identifiers applied to normalize quantification of the TCRbeta repertoire. TCRdb reprocessed the public reads (quality trimming at Q25 with fastp, clone calling with MiXCR) and kept in-frame beta chains. Rows with a matching CDR3 protein are joined into one entry that keeps the most common DNA and genes. This sample has roughly 190,000 distinct CDR3 sequences in its table, and 13% to 15% of those were observed once. The ten largest clones add up to 13% of the sample.

The source of this sequence is a human donor who donated a stem cell graft to a child with acute lymphoblastic leukemia. The material was PBMCs from the stem cell graft donor, obtained from the stem cell graft. The chain joins TRBV12-3 or TRBV12-4 to TRBJ2-1, with TRBD2 matching 16 junction bases. The CDR3 reads CASRAGLAGGVSSYNEQFF. The DNA is as follows: TGTGCCAGCAGGGCGGGACTAGCGGGAGGGGTGAGCTCCTACAATGAGCAGTTCTTC.